These T cell receptor beta chains were read from a single sample in a study of blood T cell repertoires in COVID-19. Method: immunoSEQ multiplex PCR; TCRdb's copy keeps in-frame clones and lacks some. Found here are 200,000 to 300,000 clones, 85% to 90% of them singletons; the top ten hold 0.95% to 1%. The material sequenced was peripheral blood. These receptors were taken from a woman aged 40 to 50 who had recovered from COVID-19. CDR3s include the opening cysteine and the closing phenylalanine or tryptophan. Fields, in order: CDR3 protein, CDR3 DNA, clone size, V gene, D gene, J gene. The D gene is left open where the match is weak. Not every row has a clone size; where given, it reads once, few, many or a size class.

CDR3aa: CASSLGTSSPQETQYF; CDR3nt: TGTGCCAGCAGCTTGGGGACTAGCTCCCCCCAAGAGACCCAGTACTTC; abundance: NA; v_gene: TRBV5-4; d_gene: TRBD2; j_gene: TRBJ2-5
CDR3aa: CATRRGGGTEAFF; CDR3nt: TGTGCCACCAGGAGGGGAGGGGGCACTGAAGCTTTCTTT; abundance: NA; v_gene: TRBV24-1; d_gene: NA; j_gene: TRBJ1-1
CDR3aa: CASSLEEGSPLHF; CDR3nt: TGTGCCAGCAGCTTAGAAGAGGGTTCACCCCTCCACTTT; abundance: once; v_gene: TRBV7-7; d_gene: NA; j_gene: TRBJ1-6
CDR3aa: CASSLGRGFRETQYF; CDR3nt: TGTGCCAGCAGCTTAGGCAGGGGGTTTCGGGAGACCCAGTACTTC; abundance: NA; v_gene: TRBV7-7; d_gene: TRBD1; j_gene: TRBJ2-5
CDR3aa: CASSVETGGGYGYTF; CDR3nt: TGTGCCAGCAGCGTGGAGACAGGGGGCGGCTATGGCTACACCTTC; abundance: NA; v_gene: TRBV9; d_gene: TRBD1; j_gene: TRBJ1-2
CDR3aa: CASSQQGSGDPYEQYF; CDR3nt: TGCGCCAGCAGCCAACAAGGCTCGGGAGACCCCTACGAGCAGTACTTC; abundance: NA; v_gene: TRBV4-1; d_gene: NA; j_gene: TRBJ2-7
CDR3aa: CASSLVGGGTEAFF; CDR3nt: TGTGCCAGCAGCTTGGTGGGTGGGGGGACTGAAGCTTTCTTT; abundance: NA; v_gene: TRBV5-6; d_gene: NA; j_gene: TRBJ1-1
CDR3aa: CASSSPGQHYGYTF; CDR3nt: TGTGCCAGCAGTTCCCCGGGACAGCACTATGGCTACACCTTC; abundance: NA; v_gene: TRBV6-2/TRBV6-3; d_gene: TRBD1; j_gene: TRBJ1-2
CDR3aa: CASRGQGTYNEQFF; CDR3nt: TGTGCCAGTAGGGGGCAGGGTACCTACAATGAGCAGTTCTTC; abundance: NA; v_gene: TRBV19; d_gene: NA; j_gene: TRBJ2-1
CDR3aa: CASSPGTSGTNTGELFF; CDR3nt: TGCGCCAGCAGCCCCGGGACTAGCGGTACGAACACCGGGGAGCTGTTTTTT; abundance: few; v_gene: TRBV5-1; d_gene: TRBD2; j_gene: TRBJ2-2
CDR3aa: CSVERRGAQYF; CDR3nt: TGCAGCGTTGAACGCCGGGGGGCGCAGTATTTT; abundance: NA; v_gene: TRBV29-1; d_gene: TRBD2; j_gene: TRBJ2-3
CDR3aa: CASSPPRGSGRAMNIQYF; CDR3nt: TGTGCCAGCTCACCCCCCCGGGGTAGCGGGAGGGCCATGAACATTCAGTACTTC; abundance: NA; v_gene: TRBV18; d_gene: TRBD2; j_gene: TRBJ2-4
CDR3aa: CASSYVSSSRDETQYF; CDR3nt: TGTGCCAGCAGTTACGTTTCAAGTTCGCGGGACGAGACCCAGTACTTC; abundance: NA; v_gene: TRBV6-2/TRBV6-3; d_gene: NA; j_gene: TRBJ2-5
CDR3aa: CASSPGTGAINQPQHF; CDR3nt: TGTGCCAGCTCACCAGGGACAGGGGCCATCAATCAGCCCCAGCATTTT; abundance: few; v_gene: TRBV18; d_gene: TRBD1; j_gene: TRBJ1-5
CDR3aa: CAWTSLDRDGNTIYF; CDR3nt: TGTGCCTGGACCTCCCTGGACAGGGACGGAAACACCATATATTTT; abundance: NA; v_gene: TRBV30; d_gene: TRBD1; j_gene: TRBJ1-3
CDR3aa: CASSFRTGTYGYEQYF; CDR3nt: TGTGCCAGCAGTTTTCGGACAGGGACGTATGGCTACGAGCAGTACTTC; abundance: once; v_gene: TRBV27; d_gene: TRBD1; j_gene: TRBJ2-7
CDR3aa: CATSDQLGQPQHF; CDR3nt: TGTGCCACCAGTGATCAGCTCGGGCAGCCCCAGCATTTT; abundance: NA; v_gene: TRBV24-1; d_gene: NA; j_gene: TRBJ1-5